This T cell receptor (beta chain) stems from a study of T cell changes during pregnancy in multiple sclerosis. The method was immunoSEQ multiplex PCR; TCRdb's version includes in-frame clones alone and lacks a portion of them. The data show some 94,000 clones, with more than 85% seen just once and around 2% held by the top ten. The CDR3 runs to 16 residues. V trimming: 7 bases; J trimming: 3 bases; junction bases outside the gene matches: 4. In germline, CDR1 is SNHLY, CDR2 FYNNEI. The sequencing used peripheral blood, collected in the first trimester of pregnancy. This chain links TRBV2 with TRBJ2-1; 15 bases match TRBD2. The source is a female donor in good health, enrolled as a control in a pregnancy study. CDR3 coding DNA: TGTGCCAGCAAGGGACTAGCGGGGGGAAACTACAATGAGCAGTTCTTC. The encoded protein is CASKGLAGGNYNEQFF.